These 14 T cell receptor beta chains were all obtained from the same sample, sequenced in a study of tumor and adjacent non-tumor tissue in lung cancer. This sample's RNA came from whole unsorted tissue. The library came from three nested PCR rounds adapted from ARM-PCR protocols. TCRdb re-analysed the multiplex PCR reads in MiXCR, keeping a single row per CDR3 protein. The table lists around 210,000 distinct CDR3 sequences, less than 80% of them singletons. Sequenced: lung tumor tissue. Source of these receptors: a man aged 60-69 years with non-small cell lung cancer.

On this clonotype: Mismatch with germline at one junction end may stem from a read error. V and J are TRBV20-1 and TRBJ2-3; no clear D gene. The CDR3 contains 14 residues. CDR1 and CDR2 (germline): DFQATT, SNEGSKA (reference sequence). DNA for the CDR3: TGCAATGCTAGAGTGTTTGCGAACACGGATACGCAGTATTTT. Its protein is CNARVFANTDTQYF.

The table lists this clonotype with many counts. The V gene is TRBV28, the J gene TRBJ1-5; 8 bases line up with TRBD1. Looked up from germline, CDR1 is MDHEN and CDR2 is SYDVKM. This CDR3 comprises 15 residues. After removal of 6 bases from V and 0 bases from J, the junction contained 4 bases not matched to a gene. CDR3 loop: CASRHRGVSNQPQHF. CDR3 DNA: TGTGCCAGCAGACACAGGGGGGTTAGCAATCAGCCCCAGCATTTT.

The chain combines TRBV11-1 with TRBJ2-2, with D perhaps matching TRBD2 (5 bases). Germline assignment: CDR1 SGHAT and CDR2 FQDESV (reference sequence). CDR3 length: 18 residues. The CDR3 is CSTSSRGARGYRAGELFF. DNA of the CDR3: TGTTCCACCAGCTCCCGGGGAGCGAGAGGATACAGAGCCGGGGAGCTGTTTTTT.

Concerning this clonotype itself: One end of the junction does not line up with germline, which may come from a read error. The V and J genes are TRBV20-1 and TRBJ1-2, with D possibly being TRBD1 (6 bases). This CDR3 has 13 amino acids. Germline V CDR1 and CDR2: DFQATT, SNEGSKA (reference sequence). CDR3 protein: CSTRDIGGYGYTF. In DNA form, the CDR3 reads TGCAGTACTAGAGATATAGGGGGTTATGGCTACACCTTC.

This chain connects TRBV11-2 to TRBJ2-7, with a possible D match to TRBD2 (5 bases). Trimming removed 5 bases from V and 2 bases from J, with 13 bases in between. The CDR3 length is 14 residues. CDR1 SGHAT and CDR2 FQNNGV come from the germline V gene. DNA of the CDR3: TGTGCCAGCAGCAGCGGCTCCCCTCCCTACGAGCAGTACGTC. Translation gives CASSSGSPPYEQYV.

J is TRBJ2-7 and V is TRBV11-3; 7 bases are a match to TRBD1. The V and J ends lost 6 bases and 13 bases, in that order; junction bases with no gene match: 21. Germline CDR1 and CDR2: SGHNT and YENEEA. The CDR3 loop spans 15 amino acids. The CDR3 sequence: CASSPRLGQNYGQYF. The CDR3 DNA sequence: TGTGCCAGCAGTCCCCGCCTGGGACAGAACTACGGGCAATACTTC.

Of note for this clonotype: The junction departs from the called germline gene at one end, perhaps through a read error. This chain's CDR3 is CASSHLSGEPFF. CDR3 nucleotides: TGTGCCAGCAGCCATTTATCTGGGGAGCCGTTTTTT. The chain uses TRBV4-1 and TRBJ2-2, with D perhaps TRBD2 (5 bases). Germline-derived CDR1 and CDR2 are MGHRA and YSYEKL. The CDR3 is 12 residues long.

The chain uses TRBV10-3 and TRBJ2-7, with TRBD1 identical over 8 bases. The germline V gene encodes CDR1 ENHRY and CDR2 SYGVKD. V was pared by 3 bases and J by 3 bases, with 13 bases of the junction left unmatched. The CDR3 contains 17 residues. The CDR3 is CAISDLMDRAANYEQYF. The CDR3 DNA is TGTGCCATCAGTGACCTGATGGACAGGGCCGCCAACTACGAGCAGTACTTC.

Concerning this clonotype itself: This may be a read error: a much more frequent sequence differs by one nucleotide. The V gene is TRBV5-4, the J gene TRBJ1-2, with D perhaps TRBD1 (5 bases). Germline V gives CDR1 SGHNT, CDR2 YYREEE (reference sequence). This CDR3 has 13 residues. The CDR3 spells CASSPGTSYGNTF. In nucleotides, the CDR3 is TGTGCCAGCAGCCCAGGGACTTCCTATGGCAACACCTTC.

Concerning this clonotype: A much bigger clone sits one base away, suggesting this may be a read error. The chain uses TRBV6-2 or TRBV6-3 and TRBJ2-3; D gene unclear. Germline V lookup: CDR1 MNHEY, CDR2 SVGEGT. The CDR3 is 11 amino acids. CDR3 DNA: TGTACCAGCAGTTACGAAACTCCCCAGTATTTT. Translation gives CTSSYETPQYF.

This chain uses TRBV12-3 or TRBV12-4 with TRBJ2-4; D remains ambiguous. The CDR3 is 13 amino acids. Trimming removed 6 bases from V and 5 bases from J, with 11 bases in between. This CDR3 reads CASSPTGQNIQYF. The CDR3 region has the DNA TGTGCCAGCAGCCCAACCGGGCAAAACATTCAGTACTTC.

Worth noting for this clonotype: A read error may be the cause here, since a much bigger clone is one base away. CDR3 sequence: CARSLDSSNQPQHF. In nucleotides, the CDR3 is TGTGCCCGCAGCTTAGACAGTAGCAATCAGCCCCAGCATTTT. The genes are TRBV7-9 and TRBJ1-5, with D perhaps TRBD1 (5 bases). CDR1 and CDR2 from the germline V gene are SEHNR and FQNEAQ (reference sequence). The CDR3 runs to 14 residues.

The sample holds many counts of this clonotype. The chain recombines TRBV4-1 with TRBJ2-7, with 10 bases matching TRBD2. The CDR3 sequence is 14 residues long. The V gene end was trimmed by 6 bases and the J gene end by 3 bases; junction bases not matched to a gene: 5. Per the germline V gene, CDR1 is MGHRA and CDR2 is YSYEKL. CDR3 coding DNA: TGCGCCAGCAGTCGGACTAGCGGAAACTACGAGCAGTACTTC. It yields the protein CASSRTSGNYEQYF.

This chain uses TRBV28 with TRBJ1-5; no clear D gene. The CDR3 has 13 amino acids. Germline CDR1 and CDR2: MDHEN and SYDVKM. Trimming took 2 bases from V and 7 from J, leaving 9 bases between them. CDR3 nucleotide sequence: TGTGCCAGCAGTTTACTCCCCGGACAGCCCCAGCATTTT. This sequence encodes CASSLLPGQPQHF.